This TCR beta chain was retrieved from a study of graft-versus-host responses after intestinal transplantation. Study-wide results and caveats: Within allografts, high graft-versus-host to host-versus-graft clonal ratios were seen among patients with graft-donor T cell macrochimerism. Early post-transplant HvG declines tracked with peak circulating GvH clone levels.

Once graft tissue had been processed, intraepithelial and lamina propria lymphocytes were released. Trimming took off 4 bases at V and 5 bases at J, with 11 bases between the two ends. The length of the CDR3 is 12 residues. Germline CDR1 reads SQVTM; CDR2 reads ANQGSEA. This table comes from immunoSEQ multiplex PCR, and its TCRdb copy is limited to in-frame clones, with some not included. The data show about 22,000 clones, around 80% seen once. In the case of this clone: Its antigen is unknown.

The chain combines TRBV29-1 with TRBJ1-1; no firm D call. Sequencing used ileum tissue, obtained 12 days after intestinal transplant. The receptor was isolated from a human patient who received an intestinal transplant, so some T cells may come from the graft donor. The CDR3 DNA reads TGCAGCGTTGGCCGTCTAGGTACTGAAGCTTTCTTT. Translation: CSVGRLGTEAFF.